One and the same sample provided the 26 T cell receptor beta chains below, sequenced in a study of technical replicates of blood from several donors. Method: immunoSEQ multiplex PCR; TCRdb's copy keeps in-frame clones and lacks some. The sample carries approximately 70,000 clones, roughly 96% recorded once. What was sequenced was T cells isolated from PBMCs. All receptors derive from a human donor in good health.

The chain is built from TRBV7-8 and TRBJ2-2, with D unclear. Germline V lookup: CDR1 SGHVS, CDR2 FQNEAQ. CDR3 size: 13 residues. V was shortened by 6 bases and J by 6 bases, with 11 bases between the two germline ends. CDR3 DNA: TGTGCCAGCAGACCCAGAGGAGCCGGGGAGCTGTTTTTT. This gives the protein CASRPRGAGELFF. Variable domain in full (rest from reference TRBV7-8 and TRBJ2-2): GAGVSQSPRYKVAKRGQDVALRCDPISGHVSLFWYQQALGQGPEFLTYFQNEAQLDKSGLPSDRFFAERPEGSVSTLKIQRTQQEDSAVYLCASRPRGAGELFFGEGSRLTVL.

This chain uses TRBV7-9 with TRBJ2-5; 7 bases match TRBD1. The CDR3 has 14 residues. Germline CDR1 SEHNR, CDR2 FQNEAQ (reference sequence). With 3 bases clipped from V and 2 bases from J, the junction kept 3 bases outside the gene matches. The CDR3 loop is CASSFEGQQETQYF. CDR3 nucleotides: TGTGCCAGCAGCTTTGAGGGACAGCAAGAGACCCAGTACTTC.

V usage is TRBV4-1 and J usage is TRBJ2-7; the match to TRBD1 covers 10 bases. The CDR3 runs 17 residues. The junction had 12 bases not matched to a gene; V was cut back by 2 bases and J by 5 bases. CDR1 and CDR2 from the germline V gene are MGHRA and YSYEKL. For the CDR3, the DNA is TGCGCCAGCAGCCAACTACTGAGGACAGGGGGGCTCCACGAGCAGTACTTC. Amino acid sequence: CASSQLLRTGGLHEQYF.

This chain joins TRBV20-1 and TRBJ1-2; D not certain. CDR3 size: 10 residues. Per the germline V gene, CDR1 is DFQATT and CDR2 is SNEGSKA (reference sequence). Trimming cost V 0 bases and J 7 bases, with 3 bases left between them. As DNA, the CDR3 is TGCAGTGCTAGAGATATTGGCTACACCTTC. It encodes CSARDIGYTF.

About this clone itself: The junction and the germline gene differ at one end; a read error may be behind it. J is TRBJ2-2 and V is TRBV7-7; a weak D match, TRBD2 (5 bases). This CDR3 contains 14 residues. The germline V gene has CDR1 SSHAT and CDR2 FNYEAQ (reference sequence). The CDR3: CASSPGLNTGELFF. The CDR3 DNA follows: TGTGCTAGCAGCCCGGGATTGAACACCGGGGAGCTGTTTTTT.

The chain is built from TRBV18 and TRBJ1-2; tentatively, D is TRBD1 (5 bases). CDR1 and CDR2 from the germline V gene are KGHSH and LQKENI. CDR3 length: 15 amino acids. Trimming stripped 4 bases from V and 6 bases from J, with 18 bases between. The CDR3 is CASSLTRRGEDGYTF. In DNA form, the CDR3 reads TGTGCCAGCTCACTTACCCGCCGGGGGGAAGATGGCTACACCTTC.

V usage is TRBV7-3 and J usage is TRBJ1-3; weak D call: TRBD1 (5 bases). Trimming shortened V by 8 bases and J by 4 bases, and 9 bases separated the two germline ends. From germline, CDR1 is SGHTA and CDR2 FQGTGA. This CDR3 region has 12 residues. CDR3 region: CASRGGGNTIYF. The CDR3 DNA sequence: TGTGCCAGCCGGGGGGGAGGAAACACCATATATTTT.

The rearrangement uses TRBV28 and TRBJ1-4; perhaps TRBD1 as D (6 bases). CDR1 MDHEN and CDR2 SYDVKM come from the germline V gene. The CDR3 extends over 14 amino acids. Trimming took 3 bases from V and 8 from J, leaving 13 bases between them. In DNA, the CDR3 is TGTGCCAGCAGTTTTTTAACGAGGGGGGAAAAACTGTTTTTT. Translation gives CASSFLTRGEKLFF.

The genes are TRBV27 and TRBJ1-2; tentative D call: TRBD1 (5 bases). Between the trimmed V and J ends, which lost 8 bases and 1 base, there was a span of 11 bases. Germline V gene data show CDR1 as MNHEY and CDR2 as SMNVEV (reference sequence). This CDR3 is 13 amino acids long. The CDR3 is CASSLGGNYGYTF. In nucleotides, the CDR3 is TGTGCCAGCTCTCTGGGGGGTAACTATGGCTACACCTTC.

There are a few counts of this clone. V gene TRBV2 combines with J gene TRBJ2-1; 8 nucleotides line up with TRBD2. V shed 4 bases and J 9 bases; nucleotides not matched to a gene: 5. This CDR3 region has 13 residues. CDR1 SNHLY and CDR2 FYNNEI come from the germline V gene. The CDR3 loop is CASSGGRYGEQFF. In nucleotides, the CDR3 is TGTGCCAGCAGTGGCGGGAGGTACGGTGAGCAGTTCTTC. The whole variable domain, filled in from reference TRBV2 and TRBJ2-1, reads EPEVTQTPSHQVTQMGQEVILRCVPISNHLYFYWYRQILGQKVEFLVSFYNNEISEKSEIFDDQFSVERPDGSNFTLKIRSTKLEDSAMYFCASSGGRYGEQFFGPGTRLTVL.

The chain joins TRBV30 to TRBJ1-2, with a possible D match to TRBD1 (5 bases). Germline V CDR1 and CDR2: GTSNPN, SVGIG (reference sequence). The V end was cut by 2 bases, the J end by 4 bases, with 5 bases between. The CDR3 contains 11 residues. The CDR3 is CAWSTGYGYTF. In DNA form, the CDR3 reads TGTGCCTGGAGTACAGGCTATGGCTACACCTTC. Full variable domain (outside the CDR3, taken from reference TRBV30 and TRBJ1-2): SQTIHQWPATLVQPVGSPLSLECTVEGTSNPNLYWYRQAAGRGLQLLFYSVGIGQISSEVPQNLSASRPQDRQFILSSKKLLLSDSGFYLCAWSTGYGYTFGSGTRLTVV.

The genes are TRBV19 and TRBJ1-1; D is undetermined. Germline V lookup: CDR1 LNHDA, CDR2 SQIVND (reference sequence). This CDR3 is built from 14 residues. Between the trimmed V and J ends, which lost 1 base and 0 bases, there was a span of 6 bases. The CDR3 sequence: CASSIGLLNTEAFF. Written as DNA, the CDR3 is TGTGCCAGTAGTATAGGTCTACTGAACACTGAAGCTTTCTTT.

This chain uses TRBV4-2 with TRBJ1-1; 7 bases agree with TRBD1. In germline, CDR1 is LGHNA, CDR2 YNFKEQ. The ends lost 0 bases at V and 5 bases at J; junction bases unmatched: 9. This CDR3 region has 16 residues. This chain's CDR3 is CASSQEEGARGTEAFF. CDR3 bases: TGTGCCAGCAGCCAAGAAGAGGGGGCGAGAGGGACTGAAGCTTTCTTT.

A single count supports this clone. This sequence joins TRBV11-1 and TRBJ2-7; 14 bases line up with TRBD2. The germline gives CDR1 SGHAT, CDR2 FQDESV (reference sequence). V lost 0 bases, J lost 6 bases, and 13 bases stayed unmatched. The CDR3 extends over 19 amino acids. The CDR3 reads CASSLALPPGLAGVGEQYF. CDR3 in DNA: TGTGCCAGCAGCTTAGCGCTTCCTCCGGGACTAGCGGGAGTAGGCGAGCAGTACTTC.

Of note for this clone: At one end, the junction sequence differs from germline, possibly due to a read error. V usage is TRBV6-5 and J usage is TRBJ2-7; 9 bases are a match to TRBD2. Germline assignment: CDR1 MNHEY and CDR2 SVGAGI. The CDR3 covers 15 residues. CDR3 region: CASRYYSGGSYEQYF. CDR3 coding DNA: TGTGCCAGCAGATACTATAGCGGGGGCTCCTACGAGCAGTACTTC.

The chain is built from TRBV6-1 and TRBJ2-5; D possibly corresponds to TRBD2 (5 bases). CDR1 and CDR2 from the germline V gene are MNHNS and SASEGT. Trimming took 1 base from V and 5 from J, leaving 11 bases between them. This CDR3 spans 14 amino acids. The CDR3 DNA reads TGTGCCAGCAGTGAAGTTAGAGGGCGGGAGACCCAGTACTTC. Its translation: CASSEVRGRETQYF.

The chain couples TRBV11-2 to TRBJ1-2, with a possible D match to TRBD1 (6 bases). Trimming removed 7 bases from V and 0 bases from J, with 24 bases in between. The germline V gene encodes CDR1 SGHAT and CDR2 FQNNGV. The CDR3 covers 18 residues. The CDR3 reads CASNNTGFYPGTNYGYTF. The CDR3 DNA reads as TGTGCCAGCAACAACACAGGGTTTTATCCGGGCACTAACTATGGCTACACCTTC.

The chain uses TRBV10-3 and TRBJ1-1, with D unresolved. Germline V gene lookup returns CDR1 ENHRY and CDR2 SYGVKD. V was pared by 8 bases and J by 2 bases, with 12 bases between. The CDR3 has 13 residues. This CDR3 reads CAILANSNTEAFF. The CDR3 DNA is TGTGCCATCCTGGCCAATTCTAACACTGAAGCTTTCTTT.

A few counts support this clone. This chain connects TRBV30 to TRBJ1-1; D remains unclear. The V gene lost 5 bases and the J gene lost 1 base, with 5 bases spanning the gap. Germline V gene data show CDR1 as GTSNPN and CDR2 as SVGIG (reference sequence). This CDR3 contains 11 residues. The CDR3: CAWAGNTEAFF. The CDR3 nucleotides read TGTGCCTGGGCAGGGAACACTGAAGCTTTCTTT.

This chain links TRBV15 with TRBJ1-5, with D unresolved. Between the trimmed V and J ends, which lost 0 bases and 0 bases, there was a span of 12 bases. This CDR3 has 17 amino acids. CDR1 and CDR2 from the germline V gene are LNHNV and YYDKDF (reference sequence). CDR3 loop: CATSRDESEISNQPQHF. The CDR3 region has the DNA TGTGCCACCAGCAGAGATGAGAGCGAGATTAGCAATCAGCCCCAGCATTTT.

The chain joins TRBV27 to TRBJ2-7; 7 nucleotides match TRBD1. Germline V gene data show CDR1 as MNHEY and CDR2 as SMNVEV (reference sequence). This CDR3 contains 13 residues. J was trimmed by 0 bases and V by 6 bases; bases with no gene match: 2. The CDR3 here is CASSRDSSYEQYF. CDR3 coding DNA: TGTGCCAGCAGCCGGGACAGCTCCTACGAGCAGTACTTC.

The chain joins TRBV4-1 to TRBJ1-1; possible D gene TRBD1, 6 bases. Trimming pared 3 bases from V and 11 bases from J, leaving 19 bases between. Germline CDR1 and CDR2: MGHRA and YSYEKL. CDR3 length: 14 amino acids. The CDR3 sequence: CASSHNGQIERAFF. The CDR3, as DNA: TGCGCCAGCAGCCACAACGGACAGATTGAGAGGGCTTTCTTT.

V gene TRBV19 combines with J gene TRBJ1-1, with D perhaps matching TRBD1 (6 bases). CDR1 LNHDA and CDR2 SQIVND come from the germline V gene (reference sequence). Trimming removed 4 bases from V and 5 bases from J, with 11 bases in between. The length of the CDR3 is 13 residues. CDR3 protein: CASSRAGETEAFF. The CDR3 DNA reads TGTGCCAGTAGTAGGGCAGGGGAGACTGAAGCTTTCTTT.

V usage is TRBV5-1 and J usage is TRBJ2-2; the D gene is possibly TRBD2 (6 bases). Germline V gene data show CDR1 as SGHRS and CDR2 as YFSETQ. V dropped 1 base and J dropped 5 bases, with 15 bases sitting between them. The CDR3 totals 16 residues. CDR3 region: CASSLNGGVLTGELFF. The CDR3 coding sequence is TGCGCCAGCAGCTTGAACGGGGGAGTTCTGACCGGGGAGCTGTTTTTT.

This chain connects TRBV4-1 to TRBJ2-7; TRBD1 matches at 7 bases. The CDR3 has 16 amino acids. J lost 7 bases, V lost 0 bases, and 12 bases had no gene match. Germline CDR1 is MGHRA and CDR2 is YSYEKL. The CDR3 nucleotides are TGCGCCAGCAGCCAAGATACGGCCAGGGGGTCTTATGAGCAGTACTTC. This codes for CASSQDTARGSYEQYF.

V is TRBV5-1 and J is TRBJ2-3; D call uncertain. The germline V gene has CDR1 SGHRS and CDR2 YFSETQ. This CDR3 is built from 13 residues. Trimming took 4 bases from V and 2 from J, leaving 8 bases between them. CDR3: CASSAAVTDTQYF. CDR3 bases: TGCGCCAGCAGCGCCGCAGTCACAGATACGCAGTATTTT.